This paragraph covers one T cell receptor (beta chain) sequence. CDR3 length: 14 residues. Trimming left V 5 bases short and J 3 bases short, with 14 bases between. The germline CDR1 and CDR2 sequences are SEHNR and FQNEAQ (reference sequence). This entry belongs to a study of cytomegalovirus exposure and HLA in healthy donors. Study-level background: Unique TCR beta sequences numbering around 110 million came from some 200 million T cells in an earlier analysis.

Researchers ran the PCR with 60 Vbeta and 13 Jbeta primers. Sequencing used immunoSEQ multiplex PCR; TCRdb keeps in-frame clones, though not all of them. The sample includes about 83,000 clones, about three quarters of them seen just once. Sequenced sample: PBMCs. The sequence came from a man aged 55 to 69 in good health and CMV-seronegative. The V gene is TRBV7-9, the J gene TRBJ2-7, with D tentatively TRBD2 (5 bases). CDR3 sequence reads: CASSRGSSLYEQYF. The CDR3 nucleotides are TGTGCCAGCAGCCGGGGTTCTAGCCTCTACGAGCAGTACTTC.